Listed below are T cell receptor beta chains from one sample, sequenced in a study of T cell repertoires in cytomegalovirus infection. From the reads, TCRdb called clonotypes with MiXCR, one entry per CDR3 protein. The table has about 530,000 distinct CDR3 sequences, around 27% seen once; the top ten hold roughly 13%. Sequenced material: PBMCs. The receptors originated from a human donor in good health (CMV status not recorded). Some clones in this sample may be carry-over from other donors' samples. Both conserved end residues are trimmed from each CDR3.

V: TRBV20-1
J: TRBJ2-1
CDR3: SARDRGNEQF

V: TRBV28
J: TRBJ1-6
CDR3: ASSSHRDGSPLH

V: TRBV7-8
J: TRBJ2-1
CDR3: ASSGLASGGSYNEQF

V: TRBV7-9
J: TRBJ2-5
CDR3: ASSLSRDRRQETQY

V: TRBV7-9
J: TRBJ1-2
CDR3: ASINRQGSGYT

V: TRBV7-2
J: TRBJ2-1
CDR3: ASSKLTGRGLNEQF

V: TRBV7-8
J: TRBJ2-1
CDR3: ASSLGTSGVRGEQF

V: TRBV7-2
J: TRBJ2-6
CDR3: ASSLATSGANVLT

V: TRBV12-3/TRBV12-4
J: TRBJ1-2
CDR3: ACSQTGSLRGYT

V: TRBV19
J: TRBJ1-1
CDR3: ASRTGGSAF

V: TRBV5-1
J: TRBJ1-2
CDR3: ASSLVADITDGYT

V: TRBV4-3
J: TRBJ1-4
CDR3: ASSQVPLNEKLF

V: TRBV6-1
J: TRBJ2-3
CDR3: ASSELLAGGHTGDTQY

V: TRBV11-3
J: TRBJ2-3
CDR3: ASSLDGQGMGTDTQY

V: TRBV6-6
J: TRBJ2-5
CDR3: ASNKQGARQETQY

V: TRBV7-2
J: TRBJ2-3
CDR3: ASSPLGTSGSWGTDTQY

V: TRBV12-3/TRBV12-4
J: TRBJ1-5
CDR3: ASRLDSLYSNQPQH

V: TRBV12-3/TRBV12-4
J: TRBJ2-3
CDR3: ASSGGDPEADTQY

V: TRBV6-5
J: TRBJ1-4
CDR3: ASSFFTSDEKLF

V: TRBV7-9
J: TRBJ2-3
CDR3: ASSTEGETDTQY

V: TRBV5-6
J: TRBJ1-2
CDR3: ASSYDSWEDYGYT

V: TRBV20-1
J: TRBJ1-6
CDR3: SARSTLIGRNSPLH

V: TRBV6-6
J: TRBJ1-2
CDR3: ASSLSDPRYGYT

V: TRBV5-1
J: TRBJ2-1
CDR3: ASSWGAGFSYNEQF

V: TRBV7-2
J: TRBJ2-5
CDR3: ASSSRVGVGQETQY

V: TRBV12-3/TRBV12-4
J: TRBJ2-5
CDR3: ASRPGTSGVGGWTQY

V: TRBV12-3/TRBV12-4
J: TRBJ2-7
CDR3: ASSSSSGNYEQY

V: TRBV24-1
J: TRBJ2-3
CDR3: AILFGGRSDTQY